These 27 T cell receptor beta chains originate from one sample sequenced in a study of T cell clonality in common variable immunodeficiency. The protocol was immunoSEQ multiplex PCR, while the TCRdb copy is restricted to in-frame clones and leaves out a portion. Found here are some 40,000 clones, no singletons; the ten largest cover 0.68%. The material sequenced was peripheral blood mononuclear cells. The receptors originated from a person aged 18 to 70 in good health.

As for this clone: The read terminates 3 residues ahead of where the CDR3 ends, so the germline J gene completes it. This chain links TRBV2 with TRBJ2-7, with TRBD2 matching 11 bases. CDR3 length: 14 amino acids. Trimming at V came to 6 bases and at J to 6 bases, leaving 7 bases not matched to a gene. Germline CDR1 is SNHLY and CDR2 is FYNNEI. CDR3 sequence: CASRSSGRWFEQYF. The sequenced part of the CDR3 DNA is TGTGCCAGCAGGTCTAGCGGGAGGTGGTTCGAG. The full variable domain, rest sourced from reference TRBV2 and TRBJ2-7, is EPEVTQTPSHQVTQMGQEVILRCVPISNHLYFYWYRQILGQKVEFLVSFYNNEISEKSEIFDDQFSVERPDGSNFTLKIRSTKLEDSAMYFCASRSSGRWFEQYFGPGTRLTVT.

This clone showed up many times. The part of the CDR3 DNA that was read is TGTGCCAGCAGCCCGTCCCGGGACAGGGGATCAGCGAACACTGAA. Its protein product is CASSPSRDRGSANTE. The entire CDR3 sequence reads CASSPSRDRGSANTEAFF. The chain combines TRBV9 with TRBJ1-1; 10 positions match TRBD1. The missing CDR3 end, 3 residues past where the read stops, is filled in from the germline J gene. The CDR3 runs to 18 residues. V shed 4 bases, J shed 1 base, and the junction held 13 bases outside the gene matches. CDR1 is SGDLS, CDR2 YYNGEE, per germline. Filled out from reference TRBV9 and TRBJ1-1, the complete variable domain reads DSGVTQTPKHLITATGQRVTLRCSPRSGDLSVYWYQQSLDQGLQFLIQYYNGEERAKGNILERFSAQQFPDLHSELNLSSLELGDSALYFCASSPSRDRGSANTEAFFGQGTRLTVV.

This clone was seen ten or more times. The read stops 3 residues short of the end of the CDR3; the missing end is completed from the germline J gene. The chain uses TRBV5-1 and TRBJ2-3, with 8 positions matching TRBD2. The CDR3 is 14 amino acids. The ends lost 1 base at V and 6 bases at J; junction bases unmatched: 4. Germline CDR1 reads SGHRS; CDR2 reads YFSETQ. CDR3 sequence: CASSLPAGADTQYF. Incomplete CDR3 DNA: TGCGCCAGCAGCTTGCCAGCGGGGGCGGATACG.

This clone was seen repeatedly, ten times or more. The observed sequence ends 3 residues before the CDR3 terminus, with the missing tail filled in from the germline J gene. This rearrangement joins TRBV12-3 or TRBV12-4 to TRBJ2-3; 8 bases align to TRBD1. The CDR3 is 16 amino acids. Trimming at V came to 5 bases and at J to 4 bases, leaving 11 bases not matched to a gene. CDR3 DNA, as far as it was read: TGTGCCAGCAGTGGCCCCGGGACAGGCTATCCAGATACG. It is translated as CASSGPGTGYPDT. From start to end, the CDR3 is CASSGPGTGYPDTQYF.

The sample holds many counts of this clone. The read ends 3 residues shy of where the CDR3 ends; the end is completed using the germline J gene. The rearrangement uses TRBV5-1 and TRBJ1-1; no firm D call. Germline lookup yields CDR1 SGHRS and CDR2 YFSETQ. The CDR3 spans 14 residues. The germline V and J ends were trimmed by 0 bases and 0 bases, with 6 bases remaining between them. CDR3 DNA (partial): TGCGCCAGCAGCTTGGTCGGGGTGAACACTGAA. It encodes CASSLVGVNTE. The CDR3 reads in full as CASSLVGVNTEAFF.

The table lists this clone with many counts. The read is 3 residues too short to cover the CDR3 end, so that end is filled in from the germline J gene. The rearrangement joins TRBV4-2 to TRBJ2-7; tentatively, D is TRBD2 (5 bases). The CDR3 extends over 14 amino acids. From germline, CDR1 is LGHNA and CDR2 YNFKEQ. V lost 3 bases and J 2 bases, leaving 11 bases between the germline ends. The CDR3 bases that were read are TGTGCCAGCAGCCATCCGGCTAGCCCCTACGAG. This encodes CASSHPASPYE. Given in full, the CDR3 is CASSHPASPYEQYF.

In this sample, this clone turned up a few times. The chain's CDR3 is CASDSGNSGNTIYF. CDR3 bases read: TGTGCCAGCGACTCAGGGAACTCTGGAAACACC. V is TRBV25-1 and J is TRBJ1-3, with D maybe TRBD1 (5 bases). The CDR3 is cut off 3 residues early in the read; its end comes from the germline J gene. Trimming left V 8 bases short and J 0 bases short, with 11 bases between. The CDR3 runs 14 residues. From germline, CDR1 is MGHDK and CDR2 SYGVNS.

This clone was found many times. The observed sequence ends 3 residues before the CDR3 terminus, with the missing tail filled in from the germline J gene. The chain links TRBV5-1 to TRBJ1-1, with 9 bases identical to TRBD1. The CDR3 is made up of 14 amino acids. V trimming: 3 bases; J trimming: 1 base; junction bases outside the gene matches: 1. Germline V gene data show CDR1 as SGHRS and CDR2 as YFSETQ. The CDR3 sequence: CASSWTGANTEAFF. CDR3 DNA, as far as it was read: TGCGCCAGCAGCTGGACAGGGGCGAACACTGAA.

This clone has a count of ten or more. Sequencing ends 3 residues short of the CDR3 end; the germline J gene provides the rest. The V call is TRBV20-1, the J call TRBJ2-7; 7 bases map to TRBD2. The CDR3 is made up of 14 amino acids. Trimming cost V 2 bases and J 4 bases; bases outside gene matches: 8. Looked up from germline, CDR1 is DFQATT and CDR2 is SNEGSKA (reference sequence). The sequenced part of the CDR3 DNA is TGCAGTGCTAGATCTAGCGGCTTTGGTTACGAG. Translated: CSARSSGFGYE. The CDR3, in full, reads CSARSSGFGYEQYF.

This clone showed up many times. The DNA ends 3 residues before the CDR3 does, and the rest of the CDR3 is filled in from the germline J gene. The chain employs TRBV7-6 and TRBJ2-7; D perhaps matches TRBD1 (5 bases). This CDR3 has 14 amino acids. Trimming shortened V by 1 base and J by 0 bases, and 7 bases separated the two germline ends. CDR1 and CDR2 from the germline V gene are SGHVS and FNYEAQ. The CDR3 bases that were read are TGTGCCAGCAGCTTAGAACAGGTCTCCTACGAG. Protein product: CASSLEQVSYE. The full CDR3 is CASSLEQVSYEQYF.

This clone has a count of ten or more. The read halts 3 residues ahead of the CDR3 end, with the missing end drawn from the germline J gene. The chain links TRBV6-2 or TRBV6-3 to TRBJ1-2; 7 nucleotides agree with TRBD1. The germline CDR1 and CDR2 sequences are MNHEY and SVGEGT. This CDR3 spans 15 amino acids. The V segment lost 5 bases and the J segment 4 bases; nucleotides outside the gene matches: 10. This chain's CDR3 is CASSDREPFLYGYTF. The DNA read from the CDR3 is TGTGCCAGCAGTGACAGGGAACCCTTTCTCTATGGC.

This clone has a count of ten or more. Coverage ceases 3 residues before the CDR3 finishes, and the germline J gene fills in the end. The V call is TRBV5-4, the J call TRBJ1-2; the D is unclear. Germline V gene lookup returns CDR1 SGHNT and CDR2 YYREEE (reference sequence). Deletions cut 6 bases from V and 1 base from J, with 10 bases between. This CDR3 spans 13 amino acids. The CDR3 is CASTHTLNYGYTF. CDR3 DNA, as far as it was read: TGTGCCAGCACCCACACGCTTAACTATGGC.

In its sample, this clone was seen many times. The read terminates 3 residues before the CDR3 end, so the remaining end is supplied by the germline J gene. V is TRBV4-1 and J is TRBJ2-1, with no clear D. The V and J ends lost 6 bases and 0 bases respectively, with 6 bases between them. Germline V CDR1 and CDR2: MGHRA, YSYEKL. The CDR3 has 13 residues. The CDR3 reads CASRGSSYNEQFF. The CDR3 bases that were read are TGCGCCAGCAGAGGTTCCTCCTACAATGAG.

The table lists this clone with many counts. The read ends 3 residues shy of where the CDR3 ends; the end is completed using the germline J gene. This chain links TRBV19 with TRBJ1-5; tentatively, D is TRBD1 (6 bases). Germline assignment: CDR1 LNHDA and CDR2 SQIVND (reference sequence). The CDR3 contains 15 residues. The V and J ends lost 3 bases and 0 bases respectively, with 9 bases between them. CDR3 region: CASSMGTLSNQPQHF. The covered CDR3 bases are TGTGCCAGTAGTATGGGGACACTTAGCAATCAGCCC.

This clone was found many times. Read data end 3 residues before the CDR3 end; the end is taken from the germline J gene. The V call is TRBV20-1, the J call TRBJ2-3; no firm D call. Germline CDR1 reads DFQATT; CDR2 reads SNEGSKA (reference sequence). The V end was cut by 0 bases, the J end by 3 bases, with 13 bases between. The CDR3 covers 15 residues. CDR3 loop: CSARETSLATDTQYF. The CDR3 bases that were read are TGCAGTGCTAGAGAGACTTCCTTAGCAACAGATACG.

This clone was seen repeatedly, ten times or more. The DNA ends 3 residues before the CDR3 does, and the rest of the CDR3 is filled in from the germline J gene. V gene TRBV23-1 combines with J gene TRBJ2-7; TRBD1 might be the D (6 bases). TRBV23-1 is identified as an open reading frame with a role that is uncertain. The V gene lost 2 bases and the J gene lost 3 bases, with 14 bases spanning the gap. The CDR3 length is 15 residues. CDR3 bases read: TGCGCCAGCAGTCAAACTCCGACGGACAGCTACGAG. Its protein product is CASSQTPTDSYE. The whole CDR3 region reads CASSQTPTDSYEQYF.

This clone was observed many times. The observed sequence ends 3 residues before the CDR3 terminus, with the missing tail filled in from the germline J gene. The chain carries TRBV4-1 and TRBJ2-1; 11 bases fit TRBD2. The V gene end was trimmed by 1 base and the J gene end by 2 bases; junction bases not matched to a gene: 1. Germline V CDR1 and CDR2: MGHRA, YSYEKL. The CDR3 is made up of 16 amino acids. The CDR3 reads CASSQVAGGTYNEQFF. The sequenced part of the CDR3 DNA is TGCGCCAGCAGCCAAGTAGCGGGAGGGACCTACAATGAG.

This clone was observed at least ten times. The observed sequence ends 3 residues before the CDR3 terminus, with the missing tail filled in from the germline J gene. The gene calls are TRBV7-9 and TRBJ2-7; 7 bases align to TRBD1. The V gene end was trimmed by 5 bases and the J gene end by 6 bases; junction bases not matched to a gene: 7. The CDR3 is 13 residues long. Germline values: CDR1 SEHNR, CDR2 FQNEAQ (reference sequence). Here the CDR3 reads CASSGTGALEQYF. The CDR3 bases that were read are TGTGCCAGCAGCGGAACAGGGGCCCTCGAG.

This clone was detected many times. CDR3 DNA (partial): TGCGCCAGCAGCCAAAGTGCTGGGACAGACTATAATTCACCC. This translates into CASSQSAGTDYNSP. The full CDR3 is CASSQSAGTDYNSPLHF. V is TRBV4-1 and J is TRBJ1-6; 7 bases are shared with TRBD1. The read falls 3 residues short of the CDR3 end, and the missing part is taken from the germline J gene. This CDR3 is 17 amino acids long. Germline V gene sequence: CDR1 MGHRA, CDR2 YSYEKL. V lost 2 bases, J lost 3 bases, and 7 bases stayed unmatched.

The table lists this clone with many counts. The CDR3 bases that were read are TGTGCCATCAGTGAGGGGACTAGCGCAGATACG. Translated, it gives CAISEGTSADT. The entire CDR3 protein is CAISEGTSADTQYF. The rearrangement links TRBV10-3 to TRBJ2-3, with 10 positions matching TRBD2. The read comes to an end 3 residues before the CDR3 does, leaving the germline J gene to fill in the end. The junction had 0 bases not matched to a gene; V was cut back by 2 bases and J by 4 bases. Germline-derived CDR1 and CDR2 are ENHRY and SYGVKD. There are 14 residues in the CDR3.

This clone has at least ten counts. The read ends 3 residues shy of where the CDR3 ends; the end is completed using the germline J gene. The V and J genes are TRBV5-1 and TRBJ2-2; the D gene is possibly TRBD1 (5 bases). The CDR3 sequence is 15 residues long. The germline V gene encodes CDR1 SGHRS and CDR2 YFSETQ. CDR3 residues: CASSLEQVPFSELFF. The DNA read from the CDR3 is TGCGCCAGCAGCTTGGAACAGGTTCCTTTTTCTGAG.

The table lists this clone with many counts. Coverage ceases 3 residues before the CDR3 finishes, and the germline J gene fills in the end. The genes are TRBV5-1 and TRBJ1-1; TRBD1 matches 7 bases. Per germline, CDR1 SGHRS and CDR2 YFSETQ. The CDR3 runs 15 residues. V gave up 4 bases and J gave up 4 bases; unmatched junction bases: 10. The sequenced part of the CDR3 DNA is TGCGCCAGCAGCCCACGGACAGGTACAATCACTGAA. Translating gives CASSPRTGTITE. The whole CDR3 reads CASSPRTGTITEAFF. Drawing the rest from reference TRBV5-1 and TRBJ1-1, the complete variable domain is KAGVTQTPRYLIKTRGQQVTLSCSPISGHRSVSWYQQTPGQGLQFLFEYFSETQRNKGNFPGRFSGRQFSNSRSEMNVSTLELGDSALYLCASSPRTGTITEAFFGQGTRLTVV.

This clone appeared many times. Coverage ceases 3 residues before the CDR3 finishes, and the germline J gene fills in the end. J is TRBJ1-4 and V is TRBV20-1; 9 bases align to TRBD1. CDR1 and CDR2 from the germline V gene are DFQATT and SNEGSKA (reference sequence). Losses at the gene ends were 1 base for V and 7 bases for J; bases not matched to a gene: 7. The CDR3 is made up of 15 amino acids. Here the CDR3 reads CSARAEGQGGEKLFF. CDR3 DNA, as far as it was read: TGCAGTGCTAGAGCCGAGGGACAGGGCGGTGAAAAA.

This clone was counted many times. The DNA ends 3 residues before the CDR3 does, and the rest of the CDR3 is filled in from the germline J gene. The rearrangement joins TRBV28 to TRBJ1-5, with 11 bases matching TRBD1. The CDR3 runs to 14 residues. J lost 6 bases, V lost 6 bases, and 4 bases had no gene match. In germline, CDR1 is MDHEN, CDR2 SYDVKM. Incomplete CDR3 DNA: TGTGCCAGCAGCCAGGACAGGGGGCGTCAGCCC. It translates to CASSQDRGRQP. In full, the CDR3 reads CASSQDRGRQPQHF.

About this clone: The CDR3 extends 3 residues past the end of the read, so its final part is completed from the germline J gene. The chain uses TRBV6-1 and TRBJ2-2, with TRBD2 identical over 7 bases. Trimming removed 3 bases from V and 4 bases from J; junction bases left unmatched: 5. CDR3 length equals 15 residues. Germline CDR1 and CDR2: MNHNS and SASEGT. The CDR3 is CASSEASGSTGELFF. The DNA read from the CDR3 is TGTGCCAGCAGTGAGGCTAGCGGCAGCACCGGGGAG.

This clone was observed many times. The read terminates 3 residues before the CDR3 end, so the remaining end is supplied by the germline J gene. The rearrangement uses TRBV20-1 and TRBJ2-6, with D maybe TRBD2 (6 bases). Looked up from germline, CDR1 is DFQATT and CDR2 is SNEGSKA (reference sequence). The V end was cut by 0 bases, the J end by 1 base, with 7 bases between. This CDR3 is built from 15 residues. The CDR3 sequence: CSARDGGSGANVLTF. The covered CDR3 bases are TGCAGTGCTAGAGATGGGGGGTCTGGGGCCAACGTC.

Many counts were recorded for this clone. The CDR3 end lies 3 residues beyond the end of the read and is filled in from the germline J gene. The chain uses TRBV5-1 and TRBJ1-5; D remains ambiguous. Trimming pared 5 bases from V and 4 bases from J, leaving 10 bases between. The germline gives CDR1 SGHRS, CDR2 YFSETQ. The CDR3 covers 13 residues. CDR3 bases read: TGCGCCAGCAGACCGGGTCTAAATCAGCCC. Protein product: CASRPGLNQP. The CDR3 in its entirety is CASRPGLNQPQHF.